Each of the 20 T cell receptor beta chains below was sequenced from the same sample in a study of cytomegalovirus exposure and HLA in healthy donors. The primer mix had 60 Vbeta and 13 Jbeta primers. The assay was immunoSEQ multiplex PCR, and TCRdb's table has in-frame clones only and misses some. Of roughly 150,000 clones listed, roughly 80% are singletons. Sequencing used PBMCs. The receptors were gathered from a male donor in good health and CMV-seronegative.

This chain joins TRBV18 and TRBJ1-6; possibly TRBD1 for D (5 bases). This CDR3 spans 14 amino acids. The V gene's germline CDR1 is KGHSH and CDR2 LQKENI. V was pared by 4 bases and J by 10 bases, with 14 bases between. Here the CDR3 DNA reads TGTGCCAGCTCACAGAGCGGGGGACCCTCACCCCTCCACTTT. Translating it yields CASSQSGGPSPLHF.

J is TRBJ2-3 and V is TRBV29-1, with 10 bases aligning to TRBD2. Germline V CDR1 and CDR2: SQVTM, ANQGSEA. J was trimmed by 0 bases and V by 3 bases; bases with no gene match: 3. The CDR3 spans 15 residues. The CDR3 protein is CSVDPSGGSTDTQYF. CDR3 sequence (DNA): TGCAGCGTTGACCCTAGCGGGGGAAGCACAGATACGCAGTATTTT.

The V call is TRBV5-4, the J call TRBJ1-4; no clear D gene. The V gene lost 0 bases and the J gene lost 0 bases, with 6 bases spanning the gap. In germline, CDR1 is SGHNT, CDR2 YYREEE (reference sequence). The CDR3 is 15 residues long. The CDR3 DNA reads as TGTGCCAGCAGCTTGGACGGTCCAACTAATGAAAAACTGTTTTTT. Encoded protein: CASSLDGPTNEKLFF.

The CDR3 DNA sequence: TGCGCCAGCAGTTGGGGTGCCGGGACTACCACCTACGAGCAGTACTTC. This sequence encodes CASSWGAGTTTYEQYF. The chain carries TRBV5-1 and TRBJ2-5, with TRBD2 matching over 7 bases. The better agreement between TRBJ2-7 and the DNA end casts doubt on the J call. Germline-derived CDR1 and CDR2 are SGHRS and YFSETQ. The CDR3 contains 16 residues.

The rearrangement joins TRBV10-3 to TRBJ2-3; no definite D call. This CDR3 is built from 14 residues. The V gene's germline CDR1 is ENHRY and CDR2 SYGVKD. Between the trimmed V and J ends, which lost 7 bases and 6 bases, there was a span of 17 bases. The CDR3 loop is CAITEELIADTQYF. The CDR3 DNA sequence: TGTGCCATCACCGAGGAGTTAATAGCTGATACGCAGTATTTT.

The sample holds a few counts of this clone. This chain connects TRBV30 to TRBJ1-2; 7 nucleotides agree with TRBD1. Germline values: CDR1 GTSNPN, CDR2 SVGIG (reference sequence). V dropped 2 bases and J dropped 2; count of bases not matched to a gene: 8. The CDR3 runs 15 residues. The CDR3: CAWSRPGQRNYGYTF. The DNA of the CDR3 is TGTGCCTGGAGTCGGCCGGGACAGCGAAACTATGGCTACACCTTC.

The V and J genes are TRBV19 and TRBJ1-1; no reliable D call. The germline V gene has CDR1 LNHDA and CDR2 SQIVND (reference sequence). The V end was cut by 3 bases, the J end by 3 bases, with 8 bases between. This CDR3 contains 13 residues. CDR3 protein: CASSIGAHTEAFF. The CDR3 nucleotides are TGTGCCAGTAGTATCGGAGCACACACTGAAGCTTTCTTT.

About this clone: In the same sample, other DNA sequences code for this CDR3. The chain recombines TRBV28 with TRBJ2-3; TRBD2 aligns across 13 bases. The CDR3 consists of 16 residues. The germline CDR1 and CDR2 sequences are MDHEN and SYDVKM. J lost 3 bases, V lost 2 bases, and 2 bases had no gene match. CDR3 bases: TGTGCCAGCAGTTTAGCGACTAGCGGGGGGACAGATACGCAGTATTTT. This translates into CASSLATSGGTDTQYF.

The chain has TRBV5-4 and TRBJ2-5; 12 bases line up with TRBD2. This CDR3 comprises 15 residues. Per the germline V gene, CDR1 is SGHNT and CDR2 is YYREEE (reference sequence). V dropped 1 base and J dropped 5; count of bases not matched to a gene: 3. The CDR3 loop reads CASSLLLAGGETQYF. The CDR3 DNA reads TGTGCCAGCAGCTTGTTACTAGCGGGAGGTGAGACCCAGTACTTC.

This chain joins TRBV5-1 and TRBJ2-3; 8 bases agree with TRBD2. Germline-derived CDR1 and CDR2 are SGHRS and YFSETQ. V gave up 1 base and J gave up 0 bases; unmatched junction bases: 7. This CDR3 comprises 17 residues. This chain's CDR3 is CASSLSLAGFSTDTQYF. In nucleotides, the CDR3 is TGCGCCAGCAGCTTGTCTCTAGCGGGTTTTAGCACAGATACGCAGTATTTT.

The chain carries TRBV7-9 and TRBJ2-1, with 7 bases identical to TRBD1. From germline, CDR1 is SEHNR and CDR2 FQNEAQ (reference sequence). Trimming at V came to 4 bases and at J to 2 bases, leaving 2 bases not matched to a gene. CDR3 size: 14 residues. The DNA for the CDR3 is TGTGCCAGCAGCTGGCAGGGGGCCTACAATGAGCAGTTCTTC. This sequence encodes CASSWQGAYNEQFF.

The V gene is TRBV5-4, the J gene TRBJ2-6; 10 bases fit TRBD2. This CDR3 has 20 residues. The germline CDR1 and CDR2 sequences are SGHNT and YYREEE (reference sequence). V gave up 0 bases and J gave up 0 bases; unmatched junction bases: 9. CDR3 in amino acids: CASSLAVASGRPSGANVLTF. The CDR3 DNA follows: TGTGCCAGCAGCTTGGCCGTGGCTAGCGGGAGACCCTCTGGGGCCAACGTCCTGACTTTC.

The rearrangement uses TRBV5-1 and TRBJ1-4; D gene ambiguous. Trimming took 0 bases from V and 5 from J, leaving 11 bases between them. This CDR3 has 15 residues. Per the germline V gene, CDR1 is SGHRS and CDR2 is YFSETQ. The CDR3: CASSLAGKPNEKLFF. The CDR3 DNA follows: TGCGCCAGCAGCTTGGCGGGGAAGCCCAATGAAAAACTGTTTTTT.

The chain combines TRBV5-8 with TRBJ1-2; 7 nucleotides agree with TRBD1. The CDR3 spans 16 residues. Germline CDR1 is SGHTS and CDR2 is YDEGEE. J was trimmed by 4 bases and V by 4 bases; bases with no gene match: 13. CDR3 coding DNA: TGTGCCAGCAGCCCCGGGACAGCCGCATACTTCTATGGCTACACCTTC. It codes for CASSPGTAAYFYGYTF.

This clone has just a few counts. The chain couples TRBV5-4 to TRBJ1-1, with 9 positions matching TRBD1. The CDR3 runs to 14 residues. With V trimmed by 4 bases and J by 4 bases, 5 bases remained unmatched. CDR1 is SGHNT and CDR2 is YYREEE in the germline V gene (reference sequence). For the CDR3, the DNA is TGTGCCAGCAGCCCGGGACAGGGAAGCACTGAAGCTTTCTTT. Its translation is CASSPGQGSTEAFF.

The chain links TRBV9 to TRBJ2-2; TRBD1 aligns across 12 bases. CDR3 length: 16 amino acids. Germline values: CDR1 SGDLS, CDR2 YYNGEE. Trimming took 7 bases from V and 6 from J; bases not matched to a gene: 10. The CDR3 DNA sequence: TGTGCCAGCGGGACAGGGGGCGCCTTTACCTCCGGGGAGCTGTTTTTT. This sequence encodes CASGTGGAFTSGELFF.

The chain has TRBV5-1 and TRBJ1-2, with D unclear. The germline V gene has CDR1 SGHRS and CDR2 YFSETQ. The CDR3 loop spans 12 amino acids. V lost 2 bases, J lost 6 bases, and 8 bases lay in between. The CDR3 DNA reads TGCGCCAGCAGCTTAGCAGAGGATGGCTACACCTTC. Encoded protein: CASSLAEDGYTF.

This chain joins TRBV7-2 and TRBJ2-7; no clear D gene. Germline V lookup: CDR1 SGHTA, CDR2 FQGNSA. Trimming cost V 4 bases and J 5 bases, with 15 bases left between them. The CDR3 sequence is 14 residues long. CDR3 sequence: CASSSVPESDEQYF. CDR3 coding DNA: TGTGCCAGCAGCTCCGTACCTGAGAGCGACGAGCAGTACTTC.

The chain employs TRBV5-4 and TRBJ2-7, with 8 bases identical to TRBD2. After removal of 0 bases from V and 2 bases from J, the junction contained 7 bases not matched to a gene. The CDR3 length is 16 residues. The germline V gene has CDR1 SGHNT and CDR2 YYREEE (reference sequence). CDR3 coding DNA: TGTGCCAGCAGCTTGGATTCAAGCGGGGGAGCCTACGAGCAGTACTTC. Protein sequence: CASSLDSSGGAYEQYF.

The V and J genes are TRBV7-3 and TRBJ1-1; 9 nucleotides match TRBD1. The CDR3 contains 14 residues. CDR1 SGHTA and CDR2 FQGTGA come from the germline V gene. After removal of 4 bases from V and 6 bases from J, the junction contained 6 bases not matched to a gene. CDR3 sequence: CASSSTGGPAEAFF. The CDR3, as DNA: TGTGCCAGCAGCTCGACAGGGGGTCCCGCTGAAGCTTTCTTT.